This T cell receptor (beta chain) was documented in a study of T cell responses to AZD1222 COVID-19 vaccine. Repertoires were generated with immunoSEQ multiplex PCR, while TCRdb's copy carries only in-frame clones and drops some. The sample has fewer than 85,000 clones; 88% are singletons. The V end was cut by 6 bases, the J end by 0 bases, with 15 bases between. Per germline, CDR1 MNHEY and CDR2 SMNVEV (reference sequence). The CDR3 length is 15 residues. The J gene is TRBJ2-7, the V gene TRBV27, with a tentative D call TRBD1 (7 bases). The sample consisted of peripheral blood, taken 28 days after the second dose of the MenACWY control vaccine. This sequence originates from an adult who received the MenACWY meningococcal vaccine as a control. In nucleotides, the CDR3 is TGTGCCAGCAGGCCAGGGGGGTCTAGCTCCTACGAGCAGTACTTC. Amino acid sequence: CASRPGGSSSYEQYF.